The clone carrying this T cell receptor (beta chain) appeared a few times. Trimming shortened V by 6 bases and J by 1 base, and 13 bases separated the two germline ends. The germline gives CDR1 MNHEY, CDR2 SMNVEV (reference sequence). This CDR3 has 15 amino acids. The data are from a study of T cell responses to AZD1222 COVID-19 vaccine. Profiled with immunoSEQ multiplex PCR; TCRdb holds only in-frame clones, not every one. The sample yields about 120,000 clones, 87% seen once. The rearrangement links TRBV27 to TRBJ1-5; D is undetermined. Source: peripheral blood, taken 28 days after the second AZD1222 dose. The source of this sequence is an adult who received the AZD1222 COVID-19 vaccine. CDR3 DNA: TGTGCCAGCAGCCTCCGACTACTAAGCAATCAGCCCCAGCATTTT. This sequence encodes CASSLRLLSNQPQHF.